Presented here are 15 T cell receptor beta chains from one specimen sequenced in a study of beta chain features in type 1 diabetes (dated by TCRdb to about 2018). The paper's findings and limits, for the study overall: In all four CD4+ subsets, TCRB CDR3 length was moderately but significantly shorter in type 1 diabetes patients.

The library came from the immunoSEQ multiplex PCR assay. The entire amount of isolated RNA was reverse transcribed using the High Capacity cDNA Reverse Transcription Kit, so the sequenced TCRB transcripts were expressed ones. TCRdb took over this immuneACCESS table, retaining in-frame rearrangements with V and J assigned. Such tables are incomplete; in checked studies, under half of the missing clones stem from an unresolved V gene, and the remainder is unexplained. For this sample the table gives some 330,000 clones, of which around 13% were detected only once. About 0.01% of the sample belongs to the ten largest clones. These receptors' targets are unknown. Sequencing used naive CD4+ T cells from blood. This specimen's cell subset or site label, per the study, means: true naive CD4+ T cells. The receptor set was obtained from a woman younger than 30 with type 1 diabetes.

This clone was detected only a few times. The chain carries TRBV30 and TRBJ1-2; D gene uncertain. The CDR3 totals 12 residues. Germline V gene lookup returns CDR1 GTSNPN and CDR2 SVGIG (reference sequence). V lost 0 bases to trimming and J lost 5 bases, with 7 bases between them. CDR3 DNA: TGTGCCTGGAGTGTCGGACTTTATGGCTACACCTTC. It is translated as CAWSVGLYGYTF.

This rearrangement joins TRBV30 to TRBJ2-5; 12 positions agree with TRBD1. V lost 0 bases to trimming and J lost 5 bases; unmatched junction nucleotides: 4. Germline V gene lookup returns CDR1 GTSNPN and CDR2 SVGIG (reference sequence). This CDR3 spans 15 amino acids. DNA of the CDR3: TGTGCCTGGAGTGTTGGGACAGGGGGCCGCGAGACCCAGTACTTC. This sequence encodes CAWSVGTGGRETQYF.

This chain links TRBV29-1 with TRBJ2-7, with a possible D match to TRBD1 (5 bases). CDR1 and CDR2 (germline): SQVTM, ANQGSEA. The CDR3 extends over 13 amino acids. V was pared by 1 base and J by 6 bases, with 13 bases between. CDR3 region: CSVEGVARAEQYF. CDR3 sequence (DNA): TGCAGCGTTGAAGGAGTGGCCAGGGCCGAGCAGTACTTC.

The chain recombines TRBV5-1 with TRBJ2-1; 13 bases agree with TRBD2. This CDR3 has 18 residues. Losses at the gene ends were 3 bases for V and 3 bases for J; bases not matched to a gene: 9. Germline assignment: CDR1 SGHRS and CDR2 YFSETQ. CDR3 nucleotides: TGCGCCAGCAGCTACCTAATTGGACTAGCGGGGGACTACAATGAGCAGTTCTTC. This translates into CASSYLIGLAGDYNEQFF.

V gene TRBV28 combines with J gene TRBJ2-7; unclear D gene. The ends were cut back, 5 bases at V and 6 bases at J, with 20 bases in the middle. Germline CDR1 MDHEN, CDR2 SYDVKM. The CDR3 is 15 amino acids. The CDR3 protein is CASSTSEVRSSEQYF. CDR3 nucleotides: TGTGCCAGCAGTACCTCCGAGGTTCGCTCGTCCGAGCAGTACTTC.

This clone was recorded a few times. This rearrangement joins TRBV13 to TRBJ2-1; 11 nucleotides agree with TRBD2. Per the germline V gene, CDR1 is PRHDT and CDR2 is FYEKMQ (reference sequence). The CDR3 covers 12 residues. The V and J ends lost 10 bases and 9 bases, in that order; junction bases with no gene match: 5. The CDR3 DNA reads TGTGCCACCGGGACTAGCGGTCCTGAGCAGTTCTTC. This encodes CATGTSGPEQFF.

This clone has just a few counts. This chain uses TRBV7-6 with TRBJ2-7, with 10 bases fitting TRBD1. CDR3 length equals 15 residues. Unmatched junction bases numbered 7, after V lost 5 bases and J lost 3 bases. Germline values: CDR1 SGHVS, CDR2 FNYEAQ. CDR3 coding DNA: TGTGCCAGCAGCCCGACCGGGACAGGGGTCTACGAGCAGTACTTC. As protein: CASSPTGTGVYEQYF.

The chain joins TRBV25-1 to TRBJ1-1, with a tentative D call TRBD1 (5 bases). V lost 3 bases and J lost 3, with 14 bases in between. The CDR3 covers 15 residues. CDR1 is MGHDK, CDR2 SYGVNS, per germline. The CDR3 region is CASSDPRGGDTEAFF. CDR3 bases: TGTGCCAGCAGTGATCCCCGGGGGGGAGACACTGAAGCTTTCTTT.

This clone has a handful of counts. This sample also contains other DNA sequences that code for the same CDR3. J is TRBJ1-5 and V is TRBV5-1; 7 bases match TRBD1. Unmatched junction bases numbered 4, after V lost 5 bases and J lost 2 bases. The germline CDR1 and CDR2 sequences are SGHRS and YFSETQ. CDR3 length equals 14 residues. The chain's CDR3 is CASSSGQGNQPQHF. CDR3 DNA sequence: TGCGCCAGCAGTTCCGGACAGGGCAATCAGCCCCAGCATTTT.

The chain combines TRBV5-4 with TRBJ2-2, with D hard to call. Germline values: CDR1 SGHNT, CDR2 YYREEE (reference sequence). CDR3 length: 13 residues. V was cut by 2 bases and J by 7 bases, with 9 bases left in between. CDR3 coding DNA: TGTGCCAGCAGCTTCGAGGAATTCGGGGAGCTGTTTTTT. It yields the protein CASSFEEFGELFF. Full variable domain (outside the CDR3, taken from reference TRBV5-4 and TRBJ2-2): ETGVTQSPTHLIKTRGQQVTLRCSSQSGHNTVSWYQQALGQGPQFIFQYYREEENGRGNFPPRFSGLQFPNYSSELNVNALELDDSALYLCASSFEEFGELFFGEGSRLTVL.

The chain carries TRBV30 and TRBJ2-5; tentative D call: TRBD2 (5 bases). Germline V CDR1 and CDR2: GTSNPN, SVGIG (reference sequence). V was pared by 1 base and J by 5 bases, with 14 bases between. CDR3 length equals 14 residues. The CDR3 sequence: CAWSAGRTGETQYF. The CDR3 region has the DNA TGTGCCTGGAGTGCAGGCCGGACGGGGGAGACCCAGTACTTC.

This rearrangement joins TRBV4-1 to TRBJ1-4, with 12 nucleotides matching TRBD1. Trimming cost V 2 bases and J 8 bases; bases outside gene matches: 6. The germline gives CDR1 MGHRA, CDR2 YSYEKL. CDR3 length equals 16 residues. As DNA, the CDR3 is TGCGCCAGCAGCCAACAACCGGGACAGGGGGCGGAAAAACTGTTTTTT. Its protein product is CASSQQPGQGAEKLFF.

This clone was observed a few times. The V call is TRBV5-4, the J call TRBJ2-2; 8 bases are a match to TRBD2. Per the germline V gene, CDR1 is SGHNT and CDR2 is YYREEE (reference sequence). V lost 4 bases and J lost 7; bases outside the gene matches: 9. The CDR3 loop spans 15 amino acids. CDR3 sequence (DNA): TGTGCCAGCAGCCCGCGGGGGGAAGGAGGCGGGGAGCTGTTTTTT. Protein: CASSPRGEGGGELFF.

On this clone: Additional DNA sequences in this sample encode the identical CDR3. The CDR3 sequence: CASSSLYEQYF. CDR3 nucleotides: TGCGCCAGCAGCTCCTTATACGAGCAGTACTTC. The chain has TRBV5-1 and TRBJ2-7; D gene unclear. V lost 3 bases to trimming and J lost 4 bases, with 5 bases between them. This CDR3 is built from 11 residues. Looked up from germline, CDR1 is SGHRS and CDR2 is YFSETQ.

The gene calls are TRBV27 and TRBJ1-2; D gene unclear. V shed 4 bases and J shed 0 bases, with 15 bases lying between them. There are 16 residues in the CDR3. CDR1 and CDR2 (germline): MNHEY, SMNVEV (reference sequence). As DNA, the CDR3 is TGTGCCAGCAGTTATCGGGCGGGGAGATCTAACTATGGCTACACCTTC. Its protein is CASSYRAGRSNYGYTF.